This T cell receptor (beta chain) was captured by sequencing in a study of blood T cell repertoires in COVID-19. This CDR3 region has 11 residues. CDR1 and CDR2 (germline): KGHDR, SFDVKD. V lost 4 bases to trimming and J lost 4 bases, with 4 bases between them. Only in-frame clones appear in the TCRdb table, and some are missing; sequencing was by immunoSEQ multiplex PCR. The sample includes 130,000 to 150,000 clones, roughly 90% of them seen just once. Sequencing input: peripheral blood. This TCR came from a human donor in a cohort sampled during active COVID-19. This sequence joins TRBV24-1 and TRBJ2-7; D is unresolved. The CDR3 spells CATSDLYEQYF. The CDR3 DNA sequence: TGTGCCACCAGTGACCTTTACGAGCAGTACTTC.